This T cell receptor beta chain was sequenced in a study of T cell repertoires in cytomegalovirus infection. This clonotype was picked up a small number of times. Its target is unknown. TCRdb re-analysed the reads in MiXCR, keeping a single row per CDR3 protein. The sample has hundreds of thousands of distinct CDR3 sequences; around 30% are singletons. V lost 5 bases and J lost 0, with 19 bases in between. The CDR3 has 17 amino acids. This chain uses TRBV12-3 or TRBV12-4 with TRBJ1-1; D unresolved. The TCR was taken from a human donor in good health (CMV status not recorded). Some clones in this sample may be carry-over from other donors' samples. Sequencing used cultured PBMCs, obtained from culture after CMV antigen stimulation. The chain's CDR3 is CASSRTPPVRMNTEAFF. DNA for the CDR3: TGTGCCAGCAGTCGAACCCCTCCGGTTAGGATGAACACTGAAGCTTTCTTT.